These 8 T cell receptor beta chains were sequenced from one sample in a study of T cells in Graves' hyperthyroidism and ophthalmopathy. RNA transcripts were the template for amplifying TCR beta CDR3 regions. HTBI primers were employed in a first-round RT-PCR of the TCR CDR3. In TCRdb, the multiplex PCR reads were re-called with MiXCR into one record per CDR3 protein. The sample yields some 650,000 distinct CDR3 sequences, roughly a sixth seen once. Sequencing was carried out using blood. These receptor sequences come from a woman aged 40 to 49 with Graves' ophthalmopathy.

The gene calls are TRBV6-1 and TRBJ1-4; no reliable D call. Trimming stripped 6 bases from V and 3 bases from J, with 11 bases between. Germline lookup yields CDR1 MNHNS and CDR2 SASEGT. This CDR3 contains 14 residues. The CDR3 DNA is TGTGCCAGCAGACTGACGAGTTCTAATGAAAAACTGTTTTTT. It encodes CASRLTSSNEKLFF.

This clonotype was picked up many times. The genes are TRBV5-8 and TRBJ2-2, with TRBD1 matching over 9 bases. This CDR3 is 16 amino acids long. Germline-derived CDR1 and CDR2 are SGHTS and YDEGEE. Trimming removed 3 bases from V and 3 bases from J; junction bases left unmatched: 6. The CDR3 protein is CASSSGTGIYTGELFF. The CDR3 bases are TGTGCCAGCAGCTCCGGGACAGGGATATACACCGGGGAGCTGTTTTTT.

In this sample, this clonotype turned up once. The J gene is TRBJ1-4, the V gene TRBV5-1; 7 positions match TRBD1. There are 16 residues in the CDR3. The V gene end was trimmed by 3 bases and the J gene end by 1 base; junction bases not matched to a gene: 6. The germline V gene has CDR1 SGHRS and CDR2 YFSETQ. The CDR3 nucleotides read TGCGCCAGCAGCTGGACAGGACCGGGAACTAATGAAAAACTGTTTTTT. Translated: CASSWTGPGTNEKLFF.

This clonotype has a count of ten or more. V and J are TRBV7-9 and TRBJ2-7; 7 nucleotides agree with TRBD1. V shed 5 bases, J shed 7 bases, and the junction held 14 bases outside the gene matches. Germline values: CDR1 SEHNR, CDR2 FQNEAQ (reference sequence). This CDR3 is built from 15 residues. CDR3 sequence (DNA): TGTGCCAGCAGCCTTCCTGGACAGGCCTCGGGGGAGCAGTACTTC. Amino acid sequence: CASSLPGQASGEQYF.

The CDR3 region is CASRSGTGASEQFF. DNA of the CDR3: TGTGCCAGCAGATCCGGGACTGGCGCTAGTGAACAGTTCTTC. V usage is TRBV7-9 and J usage is TRBJ2-1, with TRBD2 as a possible D gene (6 bases). V was pared by 6 bases and J by 13 bases, with 22 bases between. Germline CDR1 reads SEHNR; CDR2 reads FQNEAQ (reference sequence). The CDR3 totals 14 residues.

Here the CDR3 DNA reads TGTGCCAGCAGCGCTGGGACGGATGAAAAACTGTTTTTT. Its protein is CASSAGTDEKLFF. The V gene is TRBV13, the J gene TRBJ1-4, with a tentative D call TRBD1 (5 bases). This CDR3 has 13 residues. V dropped 5 bases and J dropped 6 bases, with 10 bases sitting between them. Per the germline V gene, CDR1 is PRHDT and CDR2 is FYEKMQ (reference sequence). The full variable domain, in which reference TRBV13 and TRBJ1-4 provide the parts outside the CDR3, is AAGVIQSPRHLIKEKRETATLKCYPIPRHDTVYWYQQGPGQDPQFLISFYEKMQSDKGSIPDRFSAQQFSDYHSELNMSSLELGDSALYFCASSAGTDEKLFFGSGTQLSVL.

The CDR3 region is CASSQGTVGYGYTF. In DNA, the CDR3 is TGTGCCAGCAGCCAGGGGACAGTGGGCTATGGCTACACCTTC. V and J are TRBV3-1 and TRBJ1-2; 7 nucleotides agree with TRBD1. This CDR3 region has 14 residues. V lost 3 bases to trimming and J lost 4 bases; unmatched junction nucleotides: 5. Germline V CDR1 and CDR2: LGHDT, YNNKEL (reference sequence).

This clonotype has ten or more counts. This chain links TRBV27 with TRBJ2-7; TRBD1 matches 9 bases. The CDR3 is 13 amino acids. CDR1 MNHEY and CDR2 SMNVEV come from the germline V gene (reference sequence). The J segment lost 4 bases and the V segment lost 6 bases, leaving 4 bases of the junction unmatched. The CDR3 bases are TGTGCCAGCAGCCGACAGGGGGGGTACGAGCAGTACTTC. Protein sequence: CASSRQGGYEQYF.